These T cell receptor beta chains were read from a single sample in a study of blood T cells in healthy people across ages. TCRdb fed the 5' RACE reads into MiXCR, producing one record per CDR3 protein. The repertoire holds 600,000 to 850,000 distinct CDR3 sequences, with more than 20% as singletons. The sample was also reused in another study, on T cells of mothers and their children.

The sample consisted of blood. These TCRs come from a boy between 10 and 17 years old in good health. Each CDR3 is given with its conserved first and last residue. Each record gives: J gene, V gene, clone size, D gene, CDR3 DNA, CDR3 protein. A D gene is named only where the DNA matches it firmly. Clone size, where shown, is once, few, many, or a class for clones that have expanded.

TRBJ2-5,TRBV7-8,NA,TRBD1,TGTGCCAGCAGCTTAGGCGGGACAGGGGTCTCGACCCAGTACTTC,CASSLGGTGVSTQYF
TRBJ2-3,TRBV28,NA,TRBD1,TGTGCCAGCAGTGACGACAGGGGAGGTGGAATCACAGATACGCAGTATTTT,CASSDDRGGGITDTQYF
TRBJ2-6,TRBV5-1,few,NA,TGCGCCAGCAGCGTAACACAGGGCTGGGGTCCATCTGGGGCCAACGTCCTGACTTTC,CASSVTQGWGPSGANVLTF
TRBJ1-2,TRBV7-2,NA,TRBD1,TGTGCCAGCAGTTCTCGGGACAGGGGGCATGGCTACACCTTC,CASSSRDRGHGYTF
TRBJ2-1,TRBV6-1,few,TRBD2,TGTGCCAGCAGTGATCCGACTAGCGGGGTATACAATGAGCAGTTCTTC,CASSDPTSGVYNEQFF
TRBJ2-5,TRBV5-1,few,NA,TGCGCCAGCAGCGTTAGCGCCCAAGAGACCCAGTACTTC,CASSVSAQETQYF
TRBJ2-2,TRBV28,few,NA,TGTGCCAGCAGTTTGAACACCTACACCGGGGAGCTGTTTTTT,CASSLNTYTGELFF
TRBJ2-7,TRBV28,NA,TRBD1,TGTGCCAGCAGCTCGGAGGGACAGGTAGTCCTCTCCTACGAGCAGTACTTC,CASSSEGQVVLSYEQYF
TRBJ2-1,TRBV7-3,NA,NA,TGTGCCAGCAGCTTATCCCCGGAGAATGAGCAGTTCTTC,CASSLSPENEQFF
TRBJ2-5,TRBV3-1,NA,NA,TGTGCCAGCAGCCAAAGGGGAGAAGAGACCCAGTACTTC,CASSQRGEETQYF
TRBJ2-2,TRBV9,few,NA,TGTGCCAGCAGCGTTGGAGGAGAAACCGGGGAGCTGTTTTTT,CASSVGGETGELFF
TRBJ2-7,TRBV7-2,NA,TRBD2,TGTGCCAGCAGCTACGGCGGGGGATTCGAGCAGTACTTC,CASSYGGGFEQYF
TRBJ2-2,TRBV11-2,NA,NA,TGTGCCAGCAGCTTAAAGTTAAACACCGGGGAGCTGTTTTTT,CASSLKLNTGELFF
TRBJ2-7,TRBV28,few,NA,TGTGCCAGCACCATCGCAGGGGGGGACTACGAGCAGTACTTC,CASTIAGGDYEQYF
TRBJ2-7,TRBV4-2,NA,NA,TGTGCCAGCAGCCAAGATCTCAGGGACAACTACGAGCAGTACTTC,CASSQDLRDNYEQYF
TRBJ2-7,TRBV12-3/TRBV12-4,NA,NA,TGTGCCAGCAGACCCGAGGGGAATTACAATGAGCAGTACTTC,CASRPEGNYNEQYF
TRBJ2-5,TRBV12-3/TRBV12-4,NA,NA,TGTGCCAGCAAAATGGGGGGGGACAGACAAGAGACCCAGTACTTC,CASKMGGDRQETQYF
TRBJ2-7,TRBV6-5,NA,NA,TGTGCCAGCAGCTCAGGGGTTCTCAACGAGCAGTACTTC,CASSSGVLNEQYF
TRBJ2-5,TRBV4-1,NA,NA,TGCGCCAGCAGCCAAGATGGTTTGGAAGGGACCCAGTACTTC,CASSQDGLEGTQYF
TRBJ2-7,TRBV7-8,NA,NA,TGTGCCAGCAGTTCAATGGGGGTAGAGTACGAGCAGCACTTC,CASSSMGVEYEQHF
TRBJ2-3,TRBV12-3/TRBV12-4,NA,NA,TGTGCCAGCAGTTTCCAGGCCACTAGCACAGATACGCAGTATTTT,CASSFQATSTDTQYF
TRBJ2-1,TRBV5-5,once,NA,TGTGCCAGCAGCACGGGCCCCAGGCATGAGCAGTTCTTC,CASSTGPRHEQFF
TRBJ2-1,TRBV4-2,NA,NA,TGTGCCAGCAGCCAAGTTATTGGGGGAGAGCAGTTCTTC,CASSQVIGGEQFF
TRBJ2-7,TRBV28,NA,NA,TGTGCCAGCAGTTTTCTCGGGACGGATACCTACGAGCAGTACTTC,CASSFLGTDTYEQYF
TRBJ2-7,TRBV5-4,NA,NA,TGTGCCAGCAGCGGCGATGGTGCTATCTACGAGCAGTACTTC,CASSGDGAIYEQYF